The sequence of this T cell receptor (beta chain) was determined in a study of cytomegalovirus exposure and HLA in healthy donors. Study background: In a later analysis, it was reported that the approximately 110 validation repertoires had been produced on the same platform as the 600 to 850 repertoires belonging to the first cohort.

The study drew the donors from its 120-subject validation cohort, separate from the roughly 710-subject first cohort. Sequencing was performed with immunoSEQ multiplex PCR; in TCRdb, only in-frame clones are kept and a portion is missing. This sample has around 250,000 clones, with about 92% found just once. The ends lost 1 base at V and 3 bases at J; junction bases unmatched: 7. The CDR3 contains 16 residues. The germline CDR1 and CDR2 sequences are SGHRS and YFSETQ. This receptor was obtained from a young woman in good health and CMV-seronegative. The sample taken for sequencing was PBMCs. This chain uses TRBV5-1 with TRBJ2-3; 8 nucleotides line up with TRBD2. The DNA of the CDR3 is TGCGCCAGCAGCTTGAGGGCGGGAGGTATTACAGATACGCAGTATTTT. Translating gives CASSLRAGGITDTQYF.